The rows below give T cell receptor beta chains drawn from one sample of a study of early T cells in non-severe SARS-CoV-2 infection. TCRdb recomputed calls from the 5' RACE reads with MiXCR, one row per CDR3 protein. This sample has 70,000 or so distinct CDR3 sequences; roughly 13% occur once, and the top ten carry over 12%. Sequencing was carried out using whole blood. The receptor source for this set is an adult who was a healthcare worker with PCR-confirmed SARS-CoV-2 infection or an uninfected control (not recorded which). Each CDR3 is given with its conserved first and last residue. The order of the fields is CDR3 protein, CDR3 DNA, J gene, V gene, clone size, D gene. The D gene is left open where the match is weak. The size field is filled for only some rows; it gives once, few, many or a size class.

CDR3: CASSKGDQGASQPQHF
DNA: TGTGCCAGCAGTAAAGGTGATCAGGGGGCGAGTCAGCCCCAGCATTTT
J: TRBJ1-5
V: TRBV6-2/TRBV6-3
size: .
D: TRBD1

CDR3: CASGSRRSRKEQFF
DNA: TGTGCCAGCGGGAGCAGGAGGAGTAGAAAAGAGCAGTTCTTC
J: TRBJ2-1
V: TRBV3-1
size: few
D: .

CDR3: CASSGGGREKLFF
DNA: TGTGCCAGCAGCGGGGGAGGTCGGGAAAAACTGTTTTTT
J: TRBJ1-4
V: TRBV14
size: many
D: .

CDR3: CASSQEGRAEAFF
DNA: TGTGCCAGCAGCCAAGAGGGTCGCGCTGAAGCTTTCTTT
J: TRBJ1-1
V: TRBV3-1
size: .
D: .

CDR3: CALGRTDTEQFF
DNA: TGTGCCTTGGGACGGACGGATACTGAGCAGTTCTTC
J: TRBJ2-1
V: TRBV10-3
size: once
D: .

CDR3: CASSGPGQGNEQFF
DNA: TGTGCCAGCAGCGGACCGGGACAGGGCAATGAGCAGTTCTTC
J: TRBJ2-1
V: TRBV9
size: .
D: TRBD1

CDR3: CSATGPGANQPQHF
DNA: TGCAGTGCTACTGGACCCGGAGCCAATCAGCCCCAGCATTTT
J: TRBJ1-5
V: TRBV20-1
size: many
D: .

CDR3: CASSVMVNLFF
DNA: TGTGCCAGCAGTGTCATGGTAAACCTGTTTTTT
J: TRBJ1-4
V: TRBV2
size: .
D: .

CDR3: CASSYRTYPGQDNSPLHF
DNA: TGTGCCAGCAGTTATCGAACCTATCCGGGACAGGATAATTCACCCCTCCACTTT
J: TRBJ1-6
V: TRBV6-2/TRBV6-3
size: .
D: TRBD1

CDR3: CASSLGMDTGELFF
DNA: TGTGCCAGCAGCTTGGGAATGGACACCGGGGAGCTGTTTTTT
J: TRBJ2-2
V: TRBV5-4
size: many
D: .

CDR3: CSALRTRGLSDTQYF
DNA: TGCAGTGCTCTTCGGACACGGGGCCTATCAGATACGCAGTATTTT
J: TRBJ2-3
V: TRBV20-1
size: many
D: .

CDR3: CASSWTDTQYF
DNA: TGTGCCAGCAGCTGGACAGATACGCAGTATTTT
J: TRBJ2-3
V: TRBV7-9
size: few
D: .

CDR3: CASSLFTGDYEQYF
DNA: TGTGCCAGCAGTTTATTTACAGGAGACTACGAGCAGTACTTC
J: TRBJ2-7
V: TRBV28
size: .
D: .

CDR3: CASSFTSGGASDTQYF
DNA: TGTGCCAGCAGCTTTACTAGCGGGGGGGCCTCAGATACGCAGTATTTT
J: TRBJ2-3
V: TRBV11-2
size: .
D: TRBD2

CDR3: CASSTERSYEQYF
DNA: TGTGCCAGCAGCACAGAGCGATCCTACGAGCAGTACTTC
J: TRBJ2-7
V: TRBV6-5
size: few
D: .

CDR3: CASSKGIQHYNEQFF
DNA: TGTGCCAGCAGCAAAGGGATCCAACACTACAATGAGCAGTTCTTC
J: TRBJ2-1
V: TRBV7-2
size: few
D: .

CDR3: CASSVWEFSGANVLTF
DNA: TGTGCCAGCAGCGTATGGGAGTTCTCTGGGGCCAACGTCCTGACTTTC
J: TRBJ2-6
V: TRBV9
size: few
D: .

CDR3: CASSLGQGTSPLHF
DNA: TGTGCCAGCAGTTTGGGACAGGGAACTTCACCCCTCCACTTT
J: TRBJ1-6
V: TRBV12-3/TRBV12-4
size: .
D: TRBD1

CDR3: CASSTGDSGEQFF
DNA: TGTGCCAGTAGTACCGGGGACTCCGGCGAGCAGTTCTTC
J: TRBJ2-1
V: TRBV19
size: many
D: .

CDR3: CASSLTANSGNTIYF
DNA: TGTGCCAGCAGTTTGACCGCTAACTCTGGAAACACCATATATTTT
J: TRBJ1-3
V: TRBV28
size: .
D: .

CDR3: CASSQGDTEAFF
DNA: TGTGCCAGCAGCCAAGGGGACACTGAAGCTTTCTTT
J: TRBJ1-1
V: TRBV14
size: .
D: .

CDR3: CASRITGRETQYF
DNA: TGTGCCAGCAGGATAACAGGGAGAGAGACCCAGTACTTC
J: TRBJ2-5
V: TRBV6-5
size: .
D: .

CDR3: CASSSTGSTPETQYF
DNA: TGTGCCAGCAGCTCAACAGGGTCAACCCCTGAGACCCAGTACTTC
J: TRBJ2-5
V: TRBV7-2
size: many
D: .

CDR3: CSAAVLVGYTQYF
DNA: TGCAGTGCCGCGGTCCTAGTAGGTTATACGCAGTATTTT
J: TRBJ2-3
V: TRBV20-1
size: few
D: .

CDR3: CASSLSQGYEQYF
DNA: TGTGCCAGCAGTTTGAGTCAGGGCTACGAGCAGTACTTC
J: TRBJ2-7
V: TRBV12-3/TRBV12-4
size: .
D: .

CDR3: CASSLALGVYSYEQYF
DNA: TGTGCCAGCAGCTTAGCTCTCGGGGTATACTCCTACGAGCAGTACTTC
J: TRBJ2-7
V: TRBV7-9
size: .
D: .

CDR3: CSTTPQDRYGYTF
DNA: TGCAGCACCACCCCGCAGGATCGGTATGGCTACACCTTC
J: TRBJ1-2
V: TRBV29-1
size: .
D: .